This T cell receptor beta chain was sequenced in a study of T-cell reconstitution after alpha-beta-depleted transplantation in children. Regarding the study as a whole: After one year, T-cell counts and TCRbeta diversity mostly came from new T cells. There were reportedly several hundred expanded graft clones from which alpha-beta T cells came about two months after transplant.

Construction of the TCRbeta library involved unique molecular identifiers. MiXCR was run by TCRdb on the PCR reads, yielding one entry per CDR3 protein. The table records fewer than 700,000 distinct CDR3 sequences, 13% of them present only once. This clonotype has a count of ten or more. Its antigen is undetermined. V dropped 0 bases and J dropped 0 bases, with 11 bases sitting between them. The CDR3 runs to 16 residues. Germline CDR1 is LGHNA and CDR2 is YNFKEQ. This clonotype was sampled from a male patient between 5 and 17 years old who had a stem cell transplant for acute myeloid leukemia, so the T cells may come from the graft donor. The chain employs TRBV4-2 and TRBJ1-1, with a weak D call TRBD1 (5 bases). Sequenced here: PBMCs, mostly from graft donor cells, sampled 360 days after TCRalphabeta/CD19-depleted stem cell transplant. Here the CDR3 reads CASSQDPGRMNTEAFF. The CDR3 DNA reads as TGTGCCAGCAGCCAAGATCCGGGGCGGATGAACACTGAAGCTTTCTTT.